The clone carrying this T cell receptor (beta chain) was counted at least ten times. Germline lookup yields CDR1 LGHDT and CDR2 YNNKEL (reference sequence). V lost 0 bases and J 8 bases, leaving 14 bases between the germline ends. The CDR3 has 15 residues. These data come from a study of T cells in Graves' hyperthyroidism and ophthalmopathy. Reasons for excluding patients were uncontrolled infection, other autoimmune disease, pregnancy or lactation. Amplified TCR beta CDR3 regions came from RNA transcripts. TCR CDR3 regions were first amplified by RT-PCR with HTBI primers. TCRdb re-analysed the multiplex PCR reads in MiXCR, keeping a single row per CDR3 protein. The table shows approximately 690,000 distinct CDR3 sequences, with under 25% occurring only once.

The V and J genes are TRBV3-1 and TRBJ2-4, with D tentatively TRBD2 (6 bases). The material sequenced was blood. This clonotype was sampled from a man younger than 40 with Graves' ophthalmopathy. For the CDR3, the DNA is TGTGCCAGCAGCCAAGAAATCGCTAGCGAAGACATTCAGTACTTC. Translation: CASSQEIASEDIQYF.